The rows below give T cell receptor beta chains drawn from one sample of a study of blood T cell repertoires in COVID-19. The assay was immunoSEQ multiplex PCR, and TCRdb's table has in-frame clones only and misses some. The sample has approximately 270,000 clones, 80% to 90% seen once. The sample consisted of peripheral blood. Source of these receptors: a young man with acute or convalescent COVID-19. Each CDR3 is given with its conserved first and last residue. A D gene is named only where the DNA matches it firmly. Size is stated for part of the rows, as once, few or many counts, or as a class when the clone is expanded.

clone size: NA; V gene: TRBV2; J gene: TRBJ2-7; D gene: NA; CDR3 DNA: TGTGCCAGCAGCCGCAAGGGGGGTGTAGGTCCTAGCGGCTACGAGCAGTACTTC; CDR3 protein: CASSRKGGVGPSGYEQYF
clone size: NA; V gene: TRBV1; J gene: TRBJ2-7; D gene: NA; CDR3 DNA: TGCACCAGACCGACTAGCATGGGGTACGAGCAGTACTTC; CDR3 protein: CTRPTSMGYEQYF
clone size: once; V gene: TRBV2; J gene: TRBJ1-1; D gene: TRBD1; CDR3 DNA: TGTGCCAGCAGCGACAGGGGGCGCGCTGAAGCTTTCTTT; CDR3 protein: CASSDRGRAEAFF
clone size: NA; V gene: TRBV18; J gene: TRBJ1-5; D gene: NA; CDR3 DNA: TGTGCCAGCTCAGATGCAGGAGGGGATCAGCCCCAGCATTTT; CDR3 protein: CASSDAGGDQPQHF
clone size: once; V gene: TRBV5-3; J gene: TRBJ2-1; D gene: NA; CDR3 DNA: TGTGCCAGAAGCTTGGCCAAACAGACCAATGAGCAGTTCTTC; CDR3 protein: CARSLAKQTNEQFF
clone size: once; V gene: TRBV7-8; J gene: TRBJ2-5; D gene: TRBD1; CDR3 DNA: TGTGCCAGCAGCTTTAGGGACAGGGGGGCAGAGACCCAGTACTTC; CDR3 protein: CASSFRDRGAETQYF
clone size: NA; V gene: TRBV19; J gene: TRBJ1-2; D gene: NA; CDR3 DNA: TGTGCCAGTAGTATTGGGGTTGTGGAGGGATCTAACTATGGCTACACCTTC; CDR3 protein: CASSIGVVEGSNYGYTF
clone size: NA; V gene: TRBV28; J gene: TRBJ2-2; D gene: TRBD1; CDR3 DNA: TGTGCCAGCAGTTCGACAGGGGTGAACACCGGGGAGCTGTTTTTT; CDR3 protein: CASSSTGVNTGELFF
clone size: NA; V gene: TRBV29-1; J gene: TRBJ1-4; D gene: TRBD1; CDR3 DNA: TGCAGCGCAACCTCGACAGGGTCAGGAGAAAAACTGTTTTTT; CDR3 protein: CSATSTGSGEKLFF
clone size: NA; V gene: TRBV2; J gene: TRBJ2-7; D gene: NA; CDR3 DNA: TGTGCCAGCAGCCTTTCCTACGAGCAGTACTTC; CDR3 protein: CASSLSYEQYF
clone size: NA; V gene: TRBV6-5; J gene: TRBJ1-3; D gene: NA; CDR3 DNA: TGTGCCAGCAAGGAGGGTCAGGCTGGAAACACCATATATTTT; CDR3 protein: CASKEGQAGNTIYF
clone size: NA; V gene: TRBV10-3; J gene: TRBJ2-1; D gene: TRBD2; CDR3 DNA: TGTGCCATCAGTGGCACTAGCGGGAGTGACTATGAGCAGTTCTTC; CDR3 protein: CAISGTSGSDYEQFF
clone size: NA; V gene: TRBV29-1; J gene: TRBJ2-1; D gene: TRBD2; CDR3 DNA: TGCAGCGTTTATTTGATCGGGAGGAGCCACAATGAGCAGTTCTTC; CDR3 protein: CSVYLIGRSHNEQFF
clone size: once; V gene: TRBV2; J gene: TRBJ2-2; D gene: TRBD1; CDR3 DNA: TGTGCCAGCAGTGCGGGACAGGGGCGCACCGGGGAGCTGTTTTTT; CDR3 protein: CASSAGQGRTGELFF
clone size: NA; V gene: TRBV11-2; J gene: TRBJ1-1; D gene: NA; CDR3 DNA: TGTGCCAGCAGCGCCCTCGACAGGCCGAACACTGAAGCTTTCTTT; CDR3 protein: CASSALDRPNTEAFF
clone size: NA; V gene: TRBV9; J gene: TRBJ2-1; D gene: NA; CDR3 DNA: TGTGCCAGCAGCGCCACCTCGAGAAATGAGCAGTTCTTC; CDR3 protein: CASSATSRNEQFF
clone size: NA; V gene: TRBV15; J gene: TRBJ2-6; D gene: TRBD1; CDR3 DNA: TGTGCCACTGGGGACCTGACAGGGGGGATTCCAGGGGCCAACGTCCTGACTTTC; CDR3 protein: CATGDLTGGIPGANVLTF
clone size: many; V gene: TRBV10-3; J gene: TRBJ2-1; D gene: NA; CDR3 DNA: TGTGCCATCAGTGAGGACAGCAATGAGCAGTTCTTC; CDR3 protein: CAISEDSNEQFF
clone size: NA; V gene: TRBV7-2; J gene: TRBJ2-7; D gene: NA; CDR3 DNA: TGTGCCAGCAGCTTAGAGAACCGACTCTACGAGCAGTACTTC; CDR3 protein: CASSLENRLYEQYF
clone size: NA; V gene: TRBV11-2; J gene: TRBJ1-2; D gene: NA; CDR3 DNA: TGTGCCAGCAGCTTAGTCGACTCACAGGGTTACTATGGCTACACCTTC; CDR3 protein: CASSLVDSQGYYGYTF
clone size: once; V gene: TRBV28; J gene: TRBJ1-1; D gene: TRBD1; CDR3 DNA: TGTGCCAGCAGTCCGATAGGGGGCATACGTGAAGCTTTCTTT; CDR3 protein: CASSPIGGIREAFF
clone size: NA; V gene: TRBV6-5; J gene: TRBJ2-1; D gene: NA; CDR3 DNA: TGTGCCAGCAGTTACTGGGGCAGGGCGAATGAGCAGTTCTTC; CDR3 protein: CASSYWGRANEQFF
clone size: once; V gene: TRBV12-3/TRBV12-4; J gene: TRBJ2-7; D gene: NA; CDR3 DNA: TGTGCCAGCAGCAAAACTAGCTCCTACGAGCAGTACTTC; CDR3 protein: CASSKTSSYEQYF
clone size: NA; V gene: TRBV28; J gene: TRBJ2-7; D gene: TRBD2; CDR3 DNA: TGTGCCAGCAGTTTAAGGGGAGGGAGGCGCGAGCAGTACTTC; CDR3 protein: CASSLRGGRREQYF
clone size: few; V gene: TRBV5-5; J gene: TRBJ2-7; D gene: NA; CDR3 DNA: TGTGCCAGCAGCGTCAACTACGAGCAGTACTTC; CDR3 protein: CASSVNYEQYF
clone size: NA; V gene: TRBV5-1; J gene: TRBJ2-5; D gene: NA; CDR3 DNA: TGCGCCAGCAGCTTGGAAGCTGAGACCCAGTACTTC; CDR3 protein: CASSLEAETQYF
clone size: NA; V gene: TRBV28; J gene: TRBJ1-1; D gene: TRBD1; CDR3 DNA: TGTGCCAGCAGTTTACTCGACAGGGGAGCTTTCTTT; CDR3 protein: CASSLLDRGAFF
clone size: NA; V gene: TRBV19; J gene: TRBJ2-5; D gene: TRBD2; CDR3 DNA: TGTGCCAGTAGGGGCGCCGGGAGGGAGACCCAGTACTTC; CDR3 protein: CASRGAGRETQYF
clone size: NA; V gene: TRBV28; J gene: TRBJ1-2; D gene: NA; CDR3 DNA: TGTGCCAGCACCGCCGACGCAGGGAACTATGGCTACACCTTC; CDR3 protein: CASTADAGNYGYTF
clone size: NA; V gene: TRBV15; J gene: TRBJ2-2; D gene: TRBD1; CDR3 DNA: TGTGCCACCAGCGTCCCCGGGACAGGGGTAACCGGGGAGCTGTTTTTT; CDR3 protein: CATSVPGTGVTGELFF
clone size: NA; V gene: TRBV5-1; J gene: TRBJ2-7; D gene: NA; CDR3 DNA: TGCGCCAGCAGCCTGACAGTTTCCTACGAGCAGTACTTC; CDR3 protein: CASSLTVSYEQYF
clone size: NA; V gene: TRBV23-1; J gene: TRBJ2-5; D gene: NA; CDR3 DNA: TGCGCCAGCAGTCAAATTCGGGTAGGTACCCAGTACTTC; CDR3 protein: CASSQIRVGTQYF
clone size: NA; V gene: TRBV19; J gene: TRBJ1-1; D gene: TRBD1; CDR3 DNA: TGTGCCAGTAGTCCGGGGACAGGCACTGAAGCTTTCTTT; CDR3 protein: CASSPGTGTEAFF
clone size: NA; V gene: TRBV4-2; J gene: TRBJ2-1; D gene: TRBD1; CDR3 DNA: TGTGCCAGCAGCCAAGAGTTTCACTATTGGACAGGGGGCGCCGGGGATGAGCAGTTCTTC; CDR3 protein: CASSQEFHYWTGGAGDEQFF